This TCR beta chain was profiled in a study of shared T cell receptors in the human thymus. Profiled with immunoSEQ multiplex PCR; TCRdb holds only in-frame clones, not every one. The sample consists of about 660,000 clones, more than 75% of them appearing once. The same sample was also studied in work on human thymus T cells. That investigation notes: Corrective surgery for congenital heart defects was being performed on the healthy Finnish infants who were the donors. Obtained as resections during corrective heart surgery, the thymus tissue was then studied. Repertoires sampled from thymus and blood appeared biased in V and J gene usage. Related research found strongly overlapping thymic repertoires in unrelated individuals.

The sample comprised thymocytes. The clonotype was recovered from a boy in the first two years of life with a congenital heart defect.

The CDR3 coding sequence is TGTGCCAGCAGGCCGAATGACCACAAAAGAGGAGAGGAGCAGTTCTTC. Amino acids: CASRPNDHKRGEEQFF. The chain carries TRBV11-2 and TRBJ2-1; the D is unclear. The CDR3 is 16 amino acids. Deletions cut 6 bases from V and 10 bases from J, with 25 bases between. The germline CDR1 and CDR2 sequences are SGHAT and FQNNGV. The full variable domain, its missing parts supplied by reference TRBV11-2 and TRBJ2-1, is EAGVAQSPRYKIIEKRQSVAFWCNPISGHATLYWYQQILGQGPKLLIQFQNNGVVDDSQLPKDRFSAERLKGVDSTLKIQPAKLEDSAVYLCASRPNDHKRGEEQFFGPGTRLTVL.